This T cell receptor beta chain was sequenced in a study of cytomegalovirus exposure and HLA in healthy donors. Study-wide results and caveats: From TCR beta sequences, most subjects' HLA-A and HLA-B alleles were reportedly predicted accurately. Rates of TCR association differed by HLA locus in a later analysis, with DRB1 highest and HLA-C lowest.

This clone was counted a few times. The antigen is not known. The PCR had 60 Vbeta and 13 Jbeta primers. In the study's own analysis: Later reanalysis found approximately 76 million unique TCR beta chains, some 10 million of them shared. The repertoire was sequenced with immunoSEQ multiplex PCR; TCRdb's copy has only in-frame clones and lacks some. The DNA was the basis for D and trimming; V, J and clone size are from that table. The sample carries around 150,000 clones, 65% to 70% recorded once. Sequencing used PBMCs. The sequence came from a young woman in good health and CMV-seropositive.

Written as DNA, the CDR3 is TGTGCCAGCTCACAGGGGAACGAGCAGTACTTC. It translates to CASSQGNEQYF. This chain connects TRBV18 to TRBJ2-7, with D possibly matching TRBD1 (5 bases). V was shortened by 4 bases and J by 5 bases, with 6 bases between the two germline ends. Germline CDR1 is KGHSH and CDR2 is LQKENI. This CDR3 region has 11 residues.